Each of the 19 T cell receptor beta chains below was sequenced from the same sample in a study of low-dose radiotherapy and immunotherapy resistance in tumors. Covering alpha and beta chains, TRAV- and TRBV-specific primers were used for the first-strand cDNA. Both a constant-region primer and a V-primer adapter served to amplify TCRs across roughly 22 PCR cycles. TCRdb analysed the reads with MiXCR anew, one entry per CDR3 protein. The sample records around 80,000 distinct CDR3 sequences, less than 20% being singletons. Time point meaning: after trial treatment. The treatment was: LDRT plus nivolumab, ipilimumab, low-dose cyclophosphamide and aspirin (RACIN trial). The sample was PBMCs, taken after low-dose radiotherapy plus immunotherapy. The receptors come from a male donor with prostate cancer.

The sample holds many counts of this clonotype. The chain has TRBV5-1 and TRBJ1-3; D not resolved. The CDR3 is 15 amino acids. Deletions cut 1 base from V and 0 bases from J, with 8 bases between. Germline V gene sequence: CDR1 SGHRS, CDR2 YFSETQ. In nucleotides, the CDR3 is TGCGCCAGCAGCTTGAGTTCCGTCTCTGGAAACACCATATATTTT. Translated: CASSLSSVSGNTIYF.

The V gene is TRBV6-1, the J gene TRBJ1-1, with D unclear. From germline, CDR1 is MNHNS and CDR2 SASEGT. The CDR3 length is 15 residues. Trimming stripped 5 bases from V and 2 bases from J, with 15 bases between. CDR3 in DNA: TGTGCCAGCAGTTACTCGGGGAGGACTAACACTGAAGCTTTCTTT. Encoded protein: CASSYSGRTNTEAFF.

This clonotype appeared many times. The CDR3 reads CSVENLAGPREVSTDTQYF. DNA of the CDR3: TGCAGCGTTGAGAATCTAGCGGGGCCGAGGGAGGTGAGCACAGATACGCAGTATTTT. V usage is TRBV29-1 and J usage is TRBJ2-3, with 9 bases fitting TRBD2. Losses at the gene ends were 3 bases for V and 0 bases for J; bases not matched to a gene: 16. The germline V gene has CDR1 SQVTM and CDR2 ANQGSEA. The CDR3 loop spans 19 amino acids.

In this sample, this clonotype turned up many times. This chain joins TRBV24-1 and TRBJ1-5; D might be TRBD1 (6 bases). Germline V gives CDR1 KGHDR, CDR2 SFDVKD. V lost 2 bases and J lost 1, with 14 bases in between. The CDR3 runs 17 residues. CDR3 sequence reads: CATSDSRTGASNQPQHF. For the CDR3, the DNA is TGTGCCACCAGTGATTCTCGCACGGGGGCAAGCAATCAGCCCCAGCATTTT.

This clonotype was recorded a few times. The chain uses TRBV27 and TRBJ2-1; 10 positions match TRBD2. The junction had 13 bases not matched to a gene; V was cut back by 8 bases and J by 9 bases. The germline V gene has CDR1 MNHEY and CDR2 SMNVEV (reference sequence). The CDR3 sequence is 15 residues long. The CDR3 coding sequence is TGTGCCAGCTATCAGCTAGCGGGAGTTTTTAGTGAGCAGTTCTTC. Its protein is CASYQLAGVFSEQFF.

This clonotype was counted many times. The chain's CDR3 is CASSFVPSGLAGGNSYEQYF. The DNA of the CDR3 is TGTGCCAGCAGCTTCGTACCATCGGGACTAGCGGGGGGGAACTCCTACGAGCAGTACTTC. The chain employs TRBV7-2 and TRBJ2-7; 16 bases match TRBD2. The V gene's germline CDR1 is SGHTA and CDR2 FQGNSA. The CDR3 loop spans 20 amino acids. V lost 3 bases and J lost 0; bases outside the gene matches: 11.

This clonotype was seen once. It is likely a read error: a sequence one base away is far more abundant. The V and J genes are TRBV7-3 and TRBJ2-1, with 11 bases fitting TRBD2. V was pared by 7 bases and J by 4 bases, with 9 bases of the junction left unmatched. Per germline, CDR1 SGHTA and CDR2 FQGTGA. The CDR3 is 16 residues long. CDR3 in DNA: TGTGCCAGCAACCTTATAGCGGGAGGGCTTTACAATGAGCAGTTCTTC. It specifies CASNLIAGGLYNEQFF.

This clonotype was seen ten or more times. The chain joins TRBV5-4 to TRBJ2-4, with D maybe TRBD2 (6 bases). This CDR3 is 14 amino acids long. Germline CDR1 and CDR2: SGHNT and YYREEE (reference sequence). Trimming shortened V by 4 bases and J by 4 bases, and 12 bases separated the two germline ends. CDR3 bases: TGTGCCAGCAGCCCGGCGGGGCAGAAAAACATTCAGTACTTC. Translated, it gives CASSPAGQKNIQYF.

This clonotype was seen many times. The V call is TRBV14, the J call TRBJ2-3, with 7 bases matching TRBD2. Trimming cost V 1 base and J 6 bases; bases outside gene matches: 4. Per the germline V gene, CDR1 is SGHDN and CDR2 is FVKESK. The CDR3 sequence is 14 residues long. As DNA, the CDR3 is TGTGCCAGCAGCCAAGGCGGGAGAGGCGATACGCAGTATTTT. Its translation is CASSQGGRGDTQYF.

This clonotype has a count of ten or more. The gene calls are TRBV27 and TRBJ1-5; D unresolved. V lost 1 base and J lost 4, with 5 bases in between. The CDR3 loop spans 13 amino acids. Germline CDR1 is MNHEY and CDR2 is SMNVEV (reference sequence). DNA for the CDR3: TGTGCCAGCAGTTTATATGAGAATCAGCCCCAGCATTTT. Its protein product is CASSLYENQPQHF.

The V gene is TRBV5-1, the J gene TRBJ2-7; possibly TRBD1 for D (5 bases). Trimming left V 2 bases short and J 0 bases short, with 9 bases between. This CDR3 has 14 amino acids. Germline V gene data show CDR1 as SGHRS and CDR2 as YFSETQ. The CDR3 nucleotides are TGCGCCAGCAGCTTCACAGGAGTCTCCTACGAGCAGTACTTC. Protein product: CASSFTGVSYEQYF.

This clonotype turned up a few times. The CDR3 bases are TGTGCCAGCAGTTTAGGGGGAGGGATCGAGCAGTACTTC. This gives the protein CASSLGGGIEQYF. The chain combines TRBV28 with TRBJ2-7; TRBD2 matches 7 bases. Trimming removed 2 bases from V and 6 bases from J; junction bases left unmatched: 4. CDR1 MDHEN and CDR2 SYDVKM come from the germline V gene. CDR3 size: 13 residues.

This clonotype was picked up many times. The J gene is TRBJ2-7, the V gene TRBV5-1; no definite D call. Germline V gene lookup returns CDR1 SGHRS and CDR2 YFSETQ. This CDR3 region has 14 residues. V gave up 0 bases and J gave up 3 bases, with 10 bases separating them. CDR3 nucleotides: TGCGCCAGCAGCTTGGCTGGCGGAAACTACGAGCAGTACTTC. Translated: CASSLAGGNYEQYF.

This clonotype was seen a handful of times. The chain employs TRBV20-1 and TRBJ2-7, with TRBD1 as a possible D gene (5 bases). This CDR3 comprises 14 residues. Germline loops: CDR1 DFQATT, CDR2 SNEGSKA (reference sequence). V lost 5 bases and J 1 base, leaving 15 bases between the germline ends. DNA for the CDR3: TGCAGTGCTCCCCCCCAGGGCCGGTCCTACGAGCAGTACTTC. Its protein product is CSAPPQGRSYEQYF.

This clonotype was seen many times. CDR3 in DNA: TGCAGCGCCATGACTAGCACAGATACGCAGTATTTT. It encodes CSAMTSTDTQYF. This chain joins TRBV29-1 and TRBJ2-3, with D unresolved. Germline assignment: CDR1 SQVTM and CDR2 ANQGSEA. Trimming stripped 7 bases from V and 0 bases from J, with 8 bases between. CDR3 length equals 12 residues.

The chain employs TRBV5-1 and TRBJ1-5; D possibly corresponds to TRBD1 (6 bases). Between the trimmed V and J ends, which lost 0 bases and 7 bases, there was a span of 14 bases. The CDR3 has 15 residues. Germline V gives CDR1 SGHRS, CDR2 YFSETQ. The CDR3: CASSLDGGLNQPQHF. The CDR3 nucleotides read TGCGCCAGCAGCTTGGACGGGGGGCTAAACCAGCCCCAGCATTTT.

In regard to this clonotype: Compared with germline, one end of the junction differs, possibly owing to a read error. J is TRBJ1-1 and V is TRBV5-1; 7 bases fit TRBD1. Looked up from germline, CDR1 is SGHRS and CDR2 is YFSETQ. This CDR3 is 14 amino acids long. The CDR3, as DNA: TGTGCCAGCAGCTTCCGGGACAGAAACACTGAAGCTTGCTTT. It codes for CASSFRDRNTEACF. Supplemented by reference TRBV5-1 and TRBJ1-1, the full variable domain reads KAGVTQTPRYLIKTRGQQVTLSCSPISGHRSVSWYQQTPGQGLQFLFEYFSETQRNKGNFPGRFSGRQFSNSRSEMNVSTLELGDSALYLCASSFRDRNTEACFGQGTRLTVV.

This clonotype was observed at least ten times. This chain uses TRBV20-1 with TRBJ1-1; the D gene is possibly TRBD1 (6 bases). Germline loops: CDR1 DFQATT, CDR2 SNEGSKA (reference sequence). This CDR3 is built from 14 residues. With 2 bases removed from V and 1 base from J, the gap between germline ends came to 11 bases. CDR3 sequence: CSARRGGPNTEAFF. The CDR3 DNA reads as TGCAGTGCTAGAAGGGGGGGGCCGAACACTGAAGCTTTCTTT.

This clonotype showed up many times. The CDR3 region is CASSETDRGRYEQYF. The DNA of the CDR3 is TGTGCCAGCAGTGAAACCGACAGGGGGAGGTACGAGCAGTACTTC. The chain employs TRBV28 and TRBJ2-7; 9 positions match TRBD1. The CDR3 sequence is 15 residues long. V lost 5 bases and J lost 4; bases outside the gene matches: 9. Germline lookup yields CDR1 MDHEN and CDR2 SYDVKM.